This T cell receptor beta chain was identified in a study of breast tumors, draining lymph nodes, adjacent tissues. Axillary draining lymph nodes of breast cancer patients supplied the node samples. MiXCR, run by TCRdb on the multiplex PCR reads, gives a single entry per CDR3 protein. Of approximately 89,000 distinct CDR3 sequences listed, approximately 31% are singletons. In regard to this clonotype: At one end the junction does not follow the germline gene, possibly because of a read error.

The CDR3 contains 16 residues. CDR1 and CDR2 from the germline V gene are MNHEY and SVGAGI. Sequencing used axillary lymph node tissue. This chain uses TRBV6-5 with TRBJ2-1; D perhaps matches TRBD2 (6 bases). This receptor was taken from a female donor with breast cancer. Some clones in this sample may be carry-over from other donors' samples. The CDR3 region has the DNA TGTGCCAGCAGTCACTCTCTTCGGGAGCCCTACAATGAGCAGTTCTTC. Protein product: CASSHSLREPYNEQFF.